These 23 T cell receptor beta chains were sequenced from one sample in a study of OX40 agonist ivuxolimab in advanced cancers. Only in-frame clones appear in the TCRdb table, and some are missing; sequencing was by immunoSEQ multiplex PCR. This table has 55,000 to 70,000 clones, roughly four fifths appearing once. The sample here was CD4+ or CD8+ T cells sorted from blood, taken in a trial of the OX40 agonist ivuxolimab. These receptors came from an adult with an advanced solid tumor such as melanoma, head and neck, liver or kidney cancer.

The chain recombines TRBV28 with TRBJ2-2; D is undetermined. CDR1 is MDHEN, CDR2 SYDVKM, per germline. This CDR3 is built from 13 residues. Trimming pared 6 bases from V and 2 bases from J, leaving 7 bases between. The CDR3 coding sequence is TGTGCCAGCAGCATCACAAACACCGGGGAGCTGTTTTTT. It translates to CASSITNTGELFF.

The chain is built from TRBV9 and TRBJ2-7; no reliable D call. V lost 0 bases, J lost 4 bases, and 8 bases lay in between. Germline lookup yields CDR1 SGDLS and CDR2 YYNGEE. The CDR3 runs 13 residues. In DNA, the CDR3 is TGTGCCAGCAGCGTAGGGGATTCTTACGAGCAGTACTTC. Protein product: CASSVGDSYEQYF.

The chain has TRBV7-8 and TRBJ2-5, with TRBD1 as a possible D gene (5 bases). CDR1 and CDR2 (germline): SGHVS, FQNEAQ. V gave up 5 bases and J gave up 2 bases, with 15 bases separating them. This CDR3 has 15 amino acids. In DNA, the CDR3 is TGTGCCAGCAGCGTAGACAGATTTTTGCAAGAGACCCAGTACTTC. Protein product: CASSVDRFLQETQYF.

The chain uses TRBV28 and TRBJ2-3; TRBD2 matches 11 bases. The CDR3 extends over 14 amino acids. The V and J ends lost 7 bases and 6 bases, in that order; junction bases with no gene match: 6. Germline CDR1 and CDR2: MDHEN and SYDVKM. CDR3 nucleotide sequence: TGTGCCAGCAAACTAGCGGGGGAGAGGGATACGCAGTATTTT. This codes for CASKLAGERDTQYF.

V and J are TRBV4-2 and TRBJ2-1, with 11 bases identical to TRBD2. The trim removed 2 bases at V and 10 bases at J, leaving 10 bases unmatched. Germline CDR1 and CDR2: LGHNA and YNFKEQ. The CDR3 spans 16 residues. The CDR3 sequence: CASSQQTSGGGKEQFF. The DNA of the CDR3 is TGTGCCAGCAGCCAACAAACTAGCGGGGGCGGCAAGGAGCAGTTCTTC.

As to this clone: Germline and junction disagree at one end, which may indicate a read error. The rearrangement joins TRBV5-1 to TRBJ2-2, with D hard to call. The CDR3 covers 16 residues. Per the germline V gene, CDR1 is SGHRS and CDR2 is YFSETQ. The CDR3 sequence: CASSLVAASNTRELFF. The DNA of the CDR3 is TGCGCCAGCAGCTTGGTAGCAGCGTCGAACACCAGGGAGCTGTTTTTT.

The rearrangement links TRBV18 to TRBJ2-1; D gene uncertain. Germline CDR1 KGHSH, CDR2 LQKENI. The V and J ends lost 0 bases and 0 bases respectively, with 6 bases between them. This CDR3 has 15 amino acids. The CDR3 nucleotides are TGTGCCAGCTCACCACCGTCTAGCTCCTACAATGAGCAGTTCTTC. Translated: CASSPPSSSYNEQFF.

The J gene is TRBJ2-7, the V gene TRBV11-1; the match to TRBD2 covers 7 bases. V gave up 6 bases and J gave up 6 bases; unmatched junction bases: 11. The CDR3 loop spans 14 amino acids. Germline CDR1 is SGHAT and CDR2 is FQDESV (reference sequence). The CDR3 reads CASRMRSAGAEQYF. CDR3 sequence (DNA): TGTGCCAGCAGAATGAGGTCGGCGGGAGCCGAGCAGTACTTC.

This sequence joins TRBV28 and TRBJ1-1; D call uncertain. In germline, CDR1 is MDHEN, CDR2 SYDVKM. V lost 2 bases and J 4 bases, leaving 8 bases between the germline ends. The CDR3 totals 13 residues. The CDR3 is CASSLPGSTEAFF. CDR3 nucleotide sequence: TGTGCCAGCAGTTTACCCGGGAGCACTGAAGCTTTCTTT.

This rearrangement joins TRBV5-4 to TRBJ2-5; tentatively, D is TRBD2 (7 bases). Deletions cut 1 base from V and 5 bases from J, with 15 bases between. The CDR3 extends over 15 amino acids. From germline, CDR1 is SGHNT and CDR2 YYREEE (reference sequence). The CDR3 sequence: CASSLIGGGRETQYF. In DNA, the CDR3 is TGTGCCAGCAGCTTGATAGGGGGGGGTAGGGAGACCCAGTACTTC.

This clone was seen a single time. This rearrangement joins TRBV4-3 to TRBJ1-2, with D hard to call. Germline V CDR1 and CDR2: LGHNA, YSLEER. The CDR3 is 15 residues long. Trimming pared 0 bases from V and 8 bases from J, leaving 16 bases between. The CDR3 DNA sequence: TGCGCCAGCAGCCAAGAACTTCGTAGTCTGTGGGGCTACACCTTC. Translation gives CASSQELRSLWGYTF.

The chain has TRBV5-1 and TRBJ1-1, with D uncertain. The CDR3 is made up of 14 amino acids. Trimming shortened V by 5 bases and J by 0 bases, and 11 bases separated the two germline ends. The V gene's germline CDR1 is SGHRS and CDR2 YFSETQ. This chain's CDR3 is CASSPMPVNTEAFF. In DNA form, the CDR3 reads TGCGCCAGCAGTCCAATGCCGGTGAACACTGAAGCTTTCTTT.

J is TRBJ1-2 and V is TRBV19; no definite D call. Germline lookup yields CDR1 LNHDA and CDR2 SQIVND (reference sequence). This CDR3 is built from 12 residues. V was clipped by 6 bases and J by 4 bases, with 9 bases between them. The CDR3, as DNA: TGTGCCAGTAGAGACGGTCTCTATGGCTACACCTTC. This gives the protein CASRDGLYGYTF.

The chain recombines TRBV19 with TRBJ1-5; D unresolved. This CDR3 has 14 residues. CDR1 and CDR2 (germline): LNHDA, SQIVND (reference sequence). V lost 1 base and J lost 0, with 4 bases in between. CDR3 DNA sequence: TGTGCCAGTAGTATAGTATATAGCAATCAGCCCCAGCATTTT. Protein: CASSIVYSNQPQHF. Together with reference TRBV19 and TRBJ1-5, the CDR3 gives the full variable domain: DGGITQSPKYLFRKEGQNVTLSCEQNLNHDAMYWYRQDPGQGLRLIYYSQIVNDFQKGDIAEGYSVSREKKESFPLTVTSAQKNPTAFYLCASSIVYSNQPQHFGDGTRLSIL.

The CDR3 nucleotides read TGCGCCAGCAGCTTGCGATCGGGACAAGCAGCGGCTAATGAAAAACTGTTTTTT. The encoded protein is CASSLRSGQAAANEKLFF. This rearrangement joins TRBV5-1 to TRBJ1-4; possibly TRBD1 for D (6 bases). Germline lookup yields CDR1 SGHRS and CDR2 YFSETQ. Trimming cost V 1 base and J 3 bases, with 19 bases left between them. The CDR3 runs 18 residues.

This chain connects TRBV7-2 to TRBJ2-5; 11 bases are a match to TRBD1. Germline V lookup: CDR1 SGHTA, CDR2 FQGNSA. CDR3 size: 14 residues. Unmatched junction bases numbered 6, after V lost 5 bases and J lost 7 bases. The CDR3 here is CASSPGQGEGTQYF. The CDR3 DNA sequence: TGTGCCAGCAGCCCGGGACAGGGGGAAGGGACCCAGTACTTC. Using reference TRBV7-2 and TRBJ2-5 for the parts outside the CDR3, the full variable domain is GAGVSQSPSNKVTEKGKDVELRCDPISGHTALYWYRQSLGQGLEFLIYFQGNSAPDKSGLPSDRFSAERTGGSVSTLTIQRTQQEDSAVYLCASSPGQGEGTQYFGPGTRLLVL.

V gene TRBV28 combines with J gene TRBJ1-4; D not resolved. Trimming took 7 bases from V and 2 from J, leaving 11 bases between them. Per germline, CDR1 MDHEN and CDR2 SYDVKM. This CDR3 spans 14 amino acids. The CDR3 DNA reads TGTGCCAGCACTCAGGTGGGGACTAATGAAAAACTGTTTTTT. It specifies CASTQVGTNEKLFF.

The chain is built from TRBV20-1 and TRBJ1-2, with D possibly TRBD1 on 6 matching bases. The CDR3 is 11 amino acids. Germline loops: CDR1 DFQATT, CDR2 SNEGSKA (reference sequence). CDR3 sequence: CLPNRAEGYTF. As DNA, the CDR3 is TGCCTCCCCAACAGGGCCGAGGGCTACACCTTC.

The chain is built from TRBV29-1 and TRBJ1-6; TRBD1 aligns across 7 bases. J lost 7 bases, V lost 6 bases, and 9 bases had no gene match. The CDR3 is 14 residues long. Per germline, CDR1 SQVTM and CDR2 ANQGSEA. CDR3 bases: TGCAGCGTCCTGACAGGGACGCAGAATTCACCCCTCCACTTT. Protein product: CSVLTGTQNSPLHF.

The chain recombines TRBV30 with TRBJ2-3; D is ambiguous. The germline V gene encodes CDR1 GTSNPN and CDR2 SVGIG (reference sequence). The V gene lost 2 bases and the J gene lost 5 bases, with 5 bases spanning the gap. CDR3 length: 11 amino acids. The CDR3 region is CAWSPRDTQYF. The CDR3 DNA is TGTGCCTGGAGTCCAAGAGATACGCAGTATTTT.

The V and J genes are TRBV2 and TRBJ2-5, with D unresolved. The length of the CDR3 is 12 residues. Germline V lookup: CDR1 SNHLY, CDR2 FYNNEI. Trimming cost V 7 bases and J 4 bases, with 10 bases left between them. The CDR3 sequence: CASNSSPETQYF. CDR3 sequence (DNA): TGTGCCAGCAATTCCAGTCCAGAGACCCAGTACTTC.

The chain has TRBV5-1 and TRBJ2-2, with TRBD1 matching 7 bases. The CDR3 sequence is 15 residues long. With 0 bases clipped from V and 3 bases from J, the junction kept 2 bases outside the gene matches. Germline V gene lookup returns CDR1 SGHRS and CDR2 YFSETQ. DNA of the CDR3: TGCGCCAGCAGCTTGGACGGACAGGACACCGGGGAGCTGTTTTTT. Translated: CASSLDGQDTGELFF.

CDR3 sequence reads: CASSQDPGLGLTDTQYF. As DNA, the CDR3 is TGCGCCAGCAGCCAAGATCCAGGGTTAGGCTTAACAGATACGCAGTATTTT. The chain joins TRBV4-1 to TRBJ2-3, with D possibly being TRBD1 (5 bases). The CDR3 sequence is 17 residues long. V shed 0 bases and J shed 3 bases, with 16 bases lying between them. Germline V lookup: CDR1 MGHRA, CDR2 YSYEKL.